The subject of this entry is one TCR beta chain. Its matching antigen is unknown. This entry comes from a study of siplizumab effects on memory and regulatory T cells. This CDR3 comprises 13 residues. Germline CDR1 SGHAT, CDR2 FQNNGV. The V and J ends lost 5 bases and 5 bases respectively, with 12 bases between them. Points from the study as a whole: Siplizumab significantly lowered the alloreactive sequences that could be traced to unstimulated CD4+ memory cells.

Per sample, roughly 10^5 TCR templates underwent assay. The data were produced by immunoSEQ multiplex PCR, yet TCRdb's version contains in-frame clones alone and is incomplete. Seen here are around 100,000 clones, around 92% observed once, and the top ten hold around 0.68%. The sequence derives from a human donor in good health. V is TRBV11-2 and J is TRBJ1-1; a possible D gene is TRBD1 (5 bases). The sequencing input was Tregs sorted from blood. The CDR3 is CASSQSGRTEAFF. CDR3 DNA: TGTGCCAGCAGCCAATCAGGGCGGACTGAAGCTTTCTTT. The full variable domain, with the rest looked up from reference TRBV11-2 and TRBJ1-1, is EAGVAQSPRYKIIEKRQSVAFWCNPISGHATLYWYQQILGQGPKLLIQFQNNGVVDDSQLPKDRFSAERLKGVDSTLKIQPAKLEDSAVYLCASSQSGRTEAFFGQGTRLTVV.